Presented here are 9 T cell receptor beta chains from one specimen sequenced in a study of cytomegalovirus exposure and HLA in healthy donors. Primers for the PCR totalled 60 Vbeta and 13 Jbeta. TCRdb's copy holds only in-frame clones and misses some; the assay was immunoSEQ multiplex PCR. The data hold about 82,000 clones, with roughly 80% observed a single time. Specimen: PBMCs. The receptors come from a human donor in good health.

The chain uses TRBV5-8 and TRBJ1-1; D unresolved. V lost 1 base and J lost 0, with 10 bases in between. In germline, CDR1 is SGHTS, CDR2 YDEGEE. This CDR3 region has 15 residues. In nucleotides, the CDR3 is TGTGCCAGCAGCTTGATAGGTCAGGTGAACACTGAAGCTTTCTTT. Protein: CASSLIGQVNTEAFF.

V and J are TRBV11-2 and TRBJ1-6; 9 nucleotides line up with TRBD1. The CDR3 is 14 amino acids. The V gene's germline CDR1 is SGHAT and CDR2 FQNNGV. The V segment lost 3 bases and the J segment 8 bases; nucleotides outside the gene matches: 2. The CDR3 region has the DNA TGTGCCAGCAGCTTGGACAGGGGAGATTCACCCCTCCACTTT. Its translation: CASSLDRGDSPLHF.

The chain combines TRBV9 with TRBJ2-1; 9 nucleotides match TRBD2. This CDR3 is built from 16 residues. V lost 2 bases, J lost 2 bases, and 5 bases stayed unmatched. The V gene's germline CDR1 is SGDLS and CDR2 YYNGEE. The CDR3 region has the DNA TGTGCCAGCAGCGTTATTGCGGGGGGGCCCTACAATGAGCAGTTCTTC. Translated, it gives CASSVIAGGPYNEQFF.

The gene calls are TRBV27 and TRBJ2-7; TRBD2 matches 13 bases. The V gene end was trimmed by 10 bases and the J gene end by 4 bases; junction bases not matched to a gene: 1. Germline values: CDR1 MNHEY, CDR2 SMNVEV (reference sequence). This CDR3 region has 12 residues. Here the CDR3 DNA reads TGTGCCACGGGACTAGCGGGGTACGAGCAGTACTTC. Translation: CATGLAGYEQYF.

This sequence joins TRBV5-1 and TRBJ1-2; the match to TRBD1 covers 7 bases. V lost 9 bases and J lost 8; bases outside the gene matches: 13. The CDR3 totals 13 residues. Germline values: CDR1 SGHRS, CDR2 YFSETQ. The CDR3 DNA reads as TGCGCCACATCCCCCGACAGGGTTCACGGCTACACCTTC. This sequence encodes CATSPDRVHGYTF.

The CDR3 sequence is CASSLGLDTGELFF. As DNA, the CDR3 is TGTGCCAGCAGCTTAGGGCTTGACACCGGGGAGCTGTTTTTT. The chain has TRBV11-2 and TRBJ2-2; no clear D. The CDR3 contains 14 residues. Trimming left V 1 base short and J 3 bases short, with 6 bases between. Looked up from germline, CDR1 is SGHAT and CDR2 is FQNNGV.

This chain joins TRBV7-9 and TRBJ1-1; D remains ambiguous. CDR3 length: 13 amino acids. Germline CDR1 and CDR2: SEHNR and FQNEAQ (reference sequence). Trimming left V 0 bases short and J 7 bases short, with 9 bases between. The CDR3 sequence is CASSLALNIEAFF. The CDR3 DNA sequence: TGTGCCAGCAGCTTAGCGCTAAATATTGAAGCTTTCTTT.

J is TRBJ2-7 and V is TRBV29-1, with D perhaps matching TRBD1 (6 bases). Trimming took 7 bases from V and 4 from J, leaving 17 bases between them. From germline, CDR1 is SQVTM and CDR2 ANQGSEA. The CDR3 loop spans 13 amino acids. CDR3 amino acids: CSALTRGQYEQYF. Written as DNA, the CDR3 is TGCAGCGCCCTTACCCGGGGACAATACGAGCAGTACTTC.

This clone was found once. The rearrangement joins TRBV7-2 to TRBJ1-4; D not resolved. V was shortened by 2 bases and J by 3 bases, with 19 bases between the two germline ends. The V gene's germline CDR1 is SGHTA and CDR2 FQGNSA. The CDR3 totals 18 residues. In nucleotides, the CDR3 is TGTGCCAGCAGCTTAAATCCTTGGACGGGAATCTCTAATGAAAAACTGTTTTTT. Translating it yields CASSLNPWTGISNEKLFF.